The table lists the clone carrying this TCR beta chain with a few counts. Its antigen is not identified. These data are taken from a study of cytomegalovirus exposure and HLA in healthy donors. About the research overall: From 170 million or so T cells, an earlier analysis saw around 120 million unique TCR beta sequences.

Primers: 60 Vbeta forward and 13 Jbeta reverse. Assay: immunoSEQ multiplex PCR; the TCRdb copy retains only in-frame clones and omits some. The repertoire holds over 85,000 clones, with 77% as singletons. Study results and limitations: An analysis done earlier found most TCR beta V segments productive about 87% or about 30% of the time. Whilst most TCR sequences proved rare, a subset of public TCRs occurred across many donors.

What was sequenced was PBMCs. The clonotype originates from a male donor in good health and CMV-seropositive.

The CDR3, as DNA: TGTGCCAGCAGCGCGACAGGGCAGGGGCAGCCCCAGCATTTT. It encodes CASSATGQGQPQHF. The rearrangement joins TRBV2 to TRBJ1-5; 7 bases are a match to TRBD1. The J segment lost 7 bases and the V segment lost 6 bases, leaving 9 bases of the junction unmatched. Germline V gene lookup returns CDR1 SNHLY and CDR2 FYNNEI. The CDR3 loop spans 14 amino acids.